Listed below are T cell receptor beta chains from one sample, sequenced in a study of blood T cells in healthy people across ages. Using its own MiXCR run on the 5' RACE reads, TCRdb lists one record per CDR3 protein. The repertoire holds fewer than 650,000 distinct CDR3 sequences, with around a quarter as singletons. The sample was also linked to a second study, of T cells of mothers and their children.

Sequencing was performed on blood. The receptor source for this set is a boy younger than 10 in good health. CDR3s include the opening cysteine and the closing phenylalanine or tryptophan. A D gene is named only where the DNA matches it firmly. Not all rows give a size; the values are once, few, many and, for expanded clones, a class.

. | TRBJ2-3 | TRBV10-3 | TRBD2 | CAIRSGTPHTQYF | TGTGCCATCCGTAGCGGGACCCCCCATACGCAGTATTTT
few | TRBJ1-2 | TRBV2 | . | CASTYMSTGKGYTF | TGTGCCAGCACTTATATGAGTACAGGGAAGGGCTACACCTTC
. | TRBJ2-4 | TRBV28 | . | CATQLAKNIQYF | TGTGCCACCCAGCTAGCCAAAAACATTCAGTACTTC
. | TRBJ2-2 | TRBV4-3 | TRBD2 | CASSQDWTGTTSGELFF | TGCGCCAGCAGCCAAGATTGGACCGGGACTACCTCGGGGGAGCTGTTTTTT
few | TRBJ2-5 | TRBV4-2 | . | CASSRGRGGQETQYF | TGTGCCAGCAGCCGAGGCAGGGGAGGACAAGAGACCCAGTACTTC
. | TRBJ1-1 | TRBV29-1 | TRBD1 | CSVVYGQGNTEAFF | TGCAGCGTTGTTTATGGACAGGGTAACACTGAAGCTTTCTTT
. | TRBJ2-1 | TRBV6-1 | . | CASQGIGGGGSYSYNEQFF | TGTGCCAGTCAAGGCATAGGGGGGGGCGGGAGTTACTCCTACAATGAGCAGTTCTTC
. | TRBJ2-3 | TRBV5-4 | . | CASSLESGRDWADTQYF | TGTGCCAGCAGCTTGGAATCCGGCAGGGATTGGGCAGATACGCAGTATTTT
few | TRBJ2-1 | TRBV7-3 | . | CASSRDSYSSYNEQFF | TGTGCCAGCAGCCGGGACTCATACTCCTCCTACAATGAGCAGTTCTTC
few | TRBJ2-7 | TRBV11-2 | . | CASTQGEVGGFEQYF | TGTGCCAGCACCCAAGGTGAGGTTGGCGGCTTCGAGCAGTACTTC
. | TRBJ1-2 | TRBV15 | TRBD1 | CATSPGTGYGYTF | TGTGCCACCAGTCCGGGGACAGGGTATGGCTACACCTTC
few | TRBJ2-1 | TRBV5-5 | TRBD2 | CASSSAPGRELNEQFF | TGTGCCAGCAGTTCCGCCCCGGGGAGGGAACTCAATGAGCAGTTCTTC
few | TRBJ1-2 | TRBV19 | . | CASRNPDRLYGYTF | TGTGCCAGTAGAAACCCGGACAGATTATATGGCTACACCTTC
few | TRBJ2-5 | TRBV12-3/TRBV12-4 | . | CASRLGGQETQYF | TGTGCCAGCAGACTTGGAGGCCAAGAGACCCAGTACTTC
. | TRBJ2-7 | TRBV11-2 | . | CASTRDGSYEQYF | TGTGCCAGCACCCGGGACGGATCCTACGAGCAGTACTTC
. | TRBJ2-3 | TRBV3-1 | . | CASSQGGADTDTQYF | TGTGCCAGCAGCCAAGGGGGGGCGGACACAGATACGCAGTATTTT
. | TRBJ2-5 | TRBV24-1 | . | CATSSKYQETQYF | TGTGCCACCAGTTCTAAGTACCAAGAGACCCAGTACTTC
. | TRBJ2-5 | TRBV3-1 | . | CASSHERLGRKTQYF | TGTGCCAGCAGCCATGAGAGGCTAGGACGAAAGACCCAGTACTTC
. | TRBJ2-5 | TRBV11-3 | . | CASSPSTQNHQETQYF | TGTGCCAGCAGCCCTAGTACTCAGAATCATCAAGAGACCCAGTACTTC
few | TRBJ2-2 | TRBV10-1 | . | CASSERSGELFF | TGCGCCAGCAGTGAAAGGAGCGGGGAGCTGTTTTTT
once | TRBJ2-1 | TRBV7-9 | . | CASDVRGGYYNEQFF | TGTGCCAGCGACGTACGGGGAGGATACTACAATGAGCAGTTCTTC
. | TRBJ2-5 | TRBV9 | . | CAGSAGDSPLETQYF | TGTGCCGGCAGCGCGGGGGACAGTCCCTTGGAGACCCAGTACTTC
few | TRBJ2-4 | TRBV5-1 | . | CASSLDLVPKNIQYF | TGCGCCAGCAGCTTGGATTTAGTTCCCAAAAACATTCAGTACTTC
. | TRBJ2-1 | TRBV11-2 | TRBD2 | CASSLEAWGLADNEQFF | TGTGCCAGCAGCTTAGAGGCCTGGGGACTAGCGGACAATGAGCAGTTCTTC
many | TRBJ1-3 | TRBV7-9 | . | CASSDLTDFGFSPGNTIYF | TGTGCCAGCAGCGACCTAACGGATTTTGGCTTCTCACCTGGAAACACCATATATTTT
. | TRBJ1-5 | TRBV20-1 | TRBD1 | CSARGTGAGQPQHF | TGCAGTGCTAGGGGGACAGGGGCCGGTCAGCCCCAGCATTTT
. | TRBJ2-7 | TRBV20-1 | TRBD2 | CSALAGDIYEQYF | TGCAGTGCTCTAGCGGGGGACATCTACGAGCAGTACTTC
. | TRBJ1-2 | TRBV24-1 | . | CATRTGSDYGYTF | TGTGCCACCCGGACCGGAAGCGACTATGGCTACACCTTC
. | TRBJ1-3 | TRBV9 | . | CASSVVADHRYSGNTIYF | TGTGCCAGCAGCGTAGTTGCGGACCACCGGTACTCTGGAAACACCATATATTTT
many | TRBJ2-3 | TRBV6-6 | TRBD2 | CASSLAGGLTDTQYF | TGTGCCAGCAGTTTAGCGGGAGGGCTGACAGATACGCAGTATTTT
few | TRBJ2-5 | TRBV4-3 | . | CASSPRLEDLQETQYF | TGCGCCAGCAGCCCGCGCTTGGAGGACCTCCAAGAGACCCAGTACTTC
few | TRBJ2-1 | TRBV6-5 | . | CASTLGSGDEQFF | TGTGCCAGCACCCTAGGGTCCGGGGATGAGCAGTTCTTC
few | TRBJ2-5 | TRBV29-1 | TRBD1 | CSVNRGRETQYF | TGCAGCGTCAACAGGGGGCGGGAGACCCAGTACTTC
few | TRBJ2-2 | TRBV7-6 | TRBD1 | CASSLDSSGGPTGELFF | TGTGCCAGCAGCTTAGATTCGTCAGGGGGCCCAACCGGGGAGCTGTTTTTT
few | TRBJ2-3 | TRBV7-8 | . | CASSLAEVMRSFVDTQYF | TGTGCCAGCAGCTTAGCGGAGGTGATGAGGAGTTTTGTGGATACGCAGTATTTT
. | TRBJ2-7 | TRBV29-1 | . | CSVAVRGYEQYF | TGCAGCGTTGCGGTCAGGGGTTACGAGCAGTACTTC
. | TRBJ1-1 | TRBV5-5 | . | CASRAGQIKNTEAFF | TGTGCCAGCAGGGCGGGACAAATAAAGAACACTGAAGCTTTCTTT
. | TRBJ2-3 | TRBV18 | TRBD1 | CASSPPVQGAGDTQYF | TGTGCCAGCTCCCCTCCTGTACAGGGGGCCGGAGATACGCAGTATTTT
few | TRBJ2-7 | TRBV10-3 | TRBD2 | CAIQAGGAYEQYF | TGTGCCATCCAAGCGGGGGGAGCGTACGAGCAGTACTTC
few | TRBJ2-3 | TRBV3-1 | . | CASSLGEESGLIVYTDTQYF | TGTGCCAGCAGCCTCGGTGAGGAGAGCGGCCTAATTGTTTACACAGATACGCAGTATTTT
. | TRBJ2-5 | TRBV29-1 | TRBD2 | CSVETSGRSAETQYF | TGCAGCGTTGAGACTAGCGGGAGGTCGGCAGAGACCCAGTACTTC
many | TRBJ1-4 | TRBV2 | . | CASNLFVSNEKLFF | TGTGCCAGCAACCTCTTCGTATCTAATGAAAAACTGTTTTTT
. | TRBJ1-2 | TRBV6-5 | . | CASSYSGRTNANYGYTF | TGTGCCAGCAGTTACTCGGGCAGAACAAACGCTAACTATGGCTACACCTTC
. | TRBJ2-3 | TRBV7-3 | TRBD2 | CASTSGDTQYF | TGTGCCAGCACTAGCGGGGATACGCAGTATTTT
. | TRBJ2-3 | TRBV25-1 | TRBD1 | CASSFQGASSTDTQYF | TGTGCCAGCAGTTTTCAGGGGGCGTCTAGCACAGATACGCAGTATTTT